This T cell receptor beta chain was captured by sequencing in a study of Tregs in tolerant kidney transplant recipients. Broader study findings: Some patients' samples used different primers over time, so nucleotide sequences weren't comparable. Validation in larger populations is needed because few patients were studied.

A note on this clone: The target antigen is unknown.

The nonmyeloablative bone marrow transplants came from related graft donors, with transient mixed chimerism. Libraries were prepared by immunoSEQ multiplex PCR; TCRdb keeps only in-frame clonotypes and omits some of them. This sample yields 55,000 to 75,000 clones, of which about 89% are seen a single time; about 3.8% belongs to the top ten. The sequence came from a human patient who received a combined kidney and bone marrow transplant. Some T cells may originate from the graft donor. The sample here was CD4+ T cells from blood (PBMCs), taken 6 months after the transplant.

The DNA of the CDR3 is TGTGCCAGCAGCTTAGCATGGAGCTACGAGCAGTACTTC. Translation gives CASSLAWSYEQYF. The chain couples TRBV7-9 to TRBJ2-7, with D hard to call. Per germline, CDR1 SEHNR and CDR2 FQNEAQ (reference sequence). The CDR3 consists of 13 residues. Trimming took off 0 bases at V and 3 bases at J, with 6 bases between the two ends.